This TCR beta chain appears in the sequencing data of a study of identical twins. TCRdb re-called the 5' RACE reads through MiXCR, storing one row per CDR3 protein. Among around 240,000 distinct CDR3 sequences listed, around 7% were seen once. With 4 bases clipped from V and 0 bases from J, the junction kept 15 bases outside the gene matches. The CDR3 consists of 17 residues. Germline V gene lookup returns CDR1 SQVTM and CDR2 ANQGSEA. In its sample, this clonotype was seen a few times. The sample was also reused in another study, on yellow fever vaccine responses in identical twins.

The gene calls are TRBV29-1 and TRBJ2-7; 7 positions match TRBD1. This receptor was obtained from a woman aged 18-35 years in good health. The sample comprised memory (CD45RO+) T cells sorted from blood. CDR3 sequence (DNA): TGCAGCGTTGGGAACCTGTGGACAGGCCATAGCTCCTACGAGCAGTACTTC. Translated: CSVGNLWTGHSSYEQYF.